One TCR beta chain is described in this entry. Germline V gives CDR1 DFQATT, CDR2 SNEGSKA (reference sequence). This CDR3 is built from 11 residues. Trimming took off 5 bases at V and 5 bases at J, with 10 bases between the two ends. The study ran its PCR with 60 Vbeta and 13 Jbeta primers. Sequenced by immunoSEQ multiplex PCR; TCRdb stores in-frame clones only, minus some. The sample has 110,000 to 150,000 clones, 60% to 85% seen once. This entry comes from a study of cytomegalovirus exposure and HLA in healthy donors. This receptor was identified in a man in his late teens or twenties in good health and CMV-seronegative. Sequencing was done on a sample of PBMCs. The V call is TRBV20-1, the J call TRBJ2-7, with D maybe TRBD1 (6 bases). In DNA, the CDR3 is TGCAGTGCTGGCAGGGGAAACGAGCAGTACTTC. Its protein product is CSAGRGNEQYF.